This T cell receptor beta chain appears in the sequencing data of a study of shared clonotypes between healthy human individuals. Overall study context: Serving as donors were two women and a few men, whose ages spanned 18 to 49. Study-wide points: Rarefaction showed that sequencing of sorted subsets was incomplete (despite large depth). All-four-donor shared clonotypes had higher generation probabilities than non-shared clonotypes did.

Each cell subset's genomic DNA was divided evenly among several immunoSEQ plates. The assay was immunoSEQ multiplex PCR, and TCRdb's table has in-frame clones only and misses some. The sample shows approximately 100,000 clones, about 67% of them seen only once. There are 17 residues in the CDR3. CDR1 is MGHDK, CDR2 SYGVNS, per germline. V gave up 3 bases and J gave up 6 bases; unmatched junction bases: 12. This clone was observed a single time. As yet, its antigen is unknown. Input material: memory CD8+ T cells sorted from blood. Subset: CD45RO+ cells pooled with CCR7-negative TemRA cells. The chain is built from TRBV25-1 and TRBJ2-1, with 9 bases lining up with TRBD2. This clonotype originated in a woman in her 30s in good health. The CDR3 protein is CASSDRSGSFSGNEQFF. The CDR3 nucleotides are TGTGCCAGCAGTGACCGTAGCGGGAGTTTCAGTGGCAATGAGCAGTTCTTC.